This T cell receptor beta chain was sequenced in a study of blood T cell repertoires in COVID-19. Study-level background: COVID-19 samples, acute and convalescent, were from the United States, Italy and Spain.

TCRdb's copy holds only in-frame clones and misses some; the assay was immunoSEQ multiplex PCR. The sample holds 110,000 to 150,000 clones, 70% to 90% seen once. Germline CDR1 and CDR2: SGHVS and FQNEAQ. V lost 3 bases, J lost 5 bases, and 15 bases stayed unmatched. The CDR3 is 17 amino acids. This TCR derives from a human donor in a cohort sampled during active COVID-19. The rearrangement joins TRBV7-8 to TRBJ2-5; 7 bases agree with TRBD1. The sequencing sample was made of peripheral blood. CDR3 in amino acids: CASSFRQGRMGRETQYF. CDR3 bases: TGTGCCAGCAGCTTTCGACAGGGAAGGATGGGTAGGGAGACCCAGTACTTC.